The source of this T cell receptor (beta chain) is a study of T cell repertoires in ileal Crohn's disease. Study context: Thiopurines (around 10) or anti-TNF agents (around 19) were given postoperatively to about half. M6 samples are neoterminal ileum biopsies from postoperative colonoscopy. Findings and limits, study-wide: Compared with non-smokers, active smokers at surgery showed more clonal expansions.

Some clones are missing from TCRdb's copy, which holds only in-frame ones; the method was immunoSEQ multiplex PCR. Altogether over 10,000 clones are present, more than 65% being singletons, with the ten largest covering roughly 8.6%. With regard to this clone: The antigen is undetermined.

This CDR3 contains 14 residues. With 6 bases removed from V and 6 bases from J, the gap between germline ends came to 17 bases. Germline V gives CDR1 SGHDN, CDR2 FVKESK. Sample time point: neoterminal ileum biopsy at postoperative endoscopy, about 6 months after surgery. The sequence came from an adult with Crohn's disease. Material: ileal tissue. The chain joins TRBV14 to TRBJ1-1; no reliable D call. CDR3 sequence: CASSLGLGRPEAFF. The CDR3 nucleotides read TGTGCCAGCAGTCTTGGACTAGGGAGGCCTGAAGCTTTCTTT.